A single sample gave rise to the 15 T cell receptor beta chains below, sequenced in a study of cytomegalovirus exposure and HLA in healthy donors. The study ran its PCR with 60 Vbeta and 13 Jbeta primers. Only in-frame clones appear in the TCRdb table, and some are missing; sequencing was by immunoSEQ multiplex PCR. The sample's table shows fewer than 200,000 clones. The source material was PBMCs. The source is a man aged 25 to 40 in good health and CMV-seronegative.

The chain recombines TRBV4-2 with TRBJ2-1, with 9 bases identical to TRBD2. The germline V gene encodes CDR1 LGHNA and CDR2 YNFKEQ. The CDR3 spans 15 residues. With V trimmed by 0 bases and J by 10 bases, 7 bases remained unmatched. In nucleotides, the CDR3 is TGTGCCAGCAGCCAAGATCGAGCGGGGGGCTTCGAGCAGTTCTTC. Residues: CASSQDRAGGFEQFF.

The CDR3 sequence: CASSLVVLTGLMNTEAFF. The CDR3 DNA reads as TGTGCCAGCAGCTTAGTCGTGTTGACAGGCCTTATGAACACTGAAGCTTTCTTT. The chain is built from TRBV7-9 and TRBJ1-1, with D possibly matching TRBD1 (6 bases). This CDR3 has 18 residues. Looked up from germline, CDR1 is SEHNR and CDR2 is FQNEAQ (reference sequence). Trimming took off 1 base at V and 0 bases at J, with 18 bases between the two ends.

CDR3 protein: CASSITGPAGGYTF. Here the CDR3 DNA reads TGTGCCAGCAGCATAACCGGGCCCGCGGGTGGCTACACCTTC. The rearrangement joins TRBV7-2 to TRBJ1-2; D ambiguous. Germline V lookup: CDR1 SGHTA, CDR2 FQGNSA. The V end was cut by 5 bases, the J end by 7 bases, with 17 bases between. The CDR3 consists of 14 residues.

This chain connects TRBV27 to TRBJ2-2; D might be TRBD1 (6 bases). Germline values: CDR1 MNHEY, CDR2 SMNVEV (reference sequence). The V end was cut by 4 bases, the J end by 7 bases, with 19 bases between. The CDR3 loop spans 16 amino acids. Here the CDR3 DNA reads TGTGCCAGCAGTTCCACAGGGTACTTGTTAGGCGGGGAGCTGTTTTTT. Protein sequence: CASSSTGYLLGGELFF.

This chain links TRBV11-3 with TRBJ2-7; TRBD1 aligns across 8 bases. The CDR3 is 17 amino acids. V lost 0 bases and J lost 0; bases outside the gene matches: 7. Germline CDR1 reads SGHNT; CDR2 reads YENEEA. CDR3 loop: CASSLERQGTHSYEQYF. The CDR3 region has the DNA TGTGCCAGCAGCTTAGAACGACAGGGGACCCACTCCTACGAGCAGTACTTC.

The V gene is TRBV5-4, the J gene TRBJ1-2; D is perhaps TRBD1 (5 bases). Germline values: CDR1 SGHNT, CDR2 YYREEE (reference sequence). V was shortened by 4 bases and J by 6 bases, with 16 bases between the two germline ends. The length of the CDR3 is 14 residues. The CDR3 sequence: CASSPRGGNDGYTF. DNA for the CDR3: TGTGCCAGCAGCCCGAGGGGAGGGAACGATGGCTACACCTTC.

The chain joins TRBV5-1 to TRBJ2-7; TRBD2 matches at 7 bases. Trimming at V came to 4 bases and at J to 2 bases, leaving 9 bases not matched to a gene. Germline CDR1 and CDR2: SGHRS and YFSETQ. The CDR3 loop spans 15 amino acids. The CDR3 is CASSLRAGITYEQYF. The CDR3 DNA reads TGCGCCAGCAGCCTTCGAGCGGGGATCACCTACGAGCAGTACTTC.

The rearrangement uses TRBV5-4 and TRBJ1-3, with D maybe TRBD1 (5 bases). This CDR3 has 16 residues. V gave up 2 bases and J gave up 0 bases, with 12 bases separating them. Germline-derived CDR1 and CDR2 are SGHNT and YYREEE (reference sequence). CDR3 DNA: TGTGCCAGCAGCTTTACATCAGGGTACTCTGGAAACACCATATATTTT. It codes for CASSFTSGYSGNTIYF.

The chain joins TRBV7-9 to TRBJ2-2, with D uncertain. V was shortened by 5 bases and J by 2 bases, with 15 bases between the two germline ends. The CDR3 is 16 residues long. Germline lookup yields CDR1 SEHNR and CDR2 FQNEAQ (reference sequence). CDR3 sequence: CASSQERGLNTGELFF. The CDR3 nucleotides are TGTGCCAGCAGCCAGGAACGTGGTTTAAACACCGGGGAGCTGTTTTTT.

J is TRBJ1-4 and V is TRBV5-6; 7 bases agree with TRBD1. The CDR3 is 14 residues long. V trimming: 4 bases; J trimming: 8 bases; junction bases outside the gene matches: 8. Germline CDR1 and CDR2: SGHDT and YYEEEE. This CDR3 is CASSSTGEREKLFF. The CDR3 DNA reads as TGTGCCAGCAGCAGTACAGGGGAGAGGGAAAAACTGTTTTTT.

The rearrangement links TRBV14 to TRBJ2-5; TRBD1 matches at 9 bases. The DNA end is a closer match to TRBJ2-7, so the J assignment may be wrong. Germline V gives CDR1 SGHDN, CDR2 FVKESK. The CDR3 sequence is 15 residues long. The CDR3 coding sequence is TGTGCCAGCAGCCCCCTAGGACAGGGGACCTACGAGCAGTACTTC. This sequence encodes CASSPLGQGTYEQYF.

The gene calls are TRBV28 and TRBJ1-1; D is unclear. With 7 bases removed from V and 0 bases from J, the gap between germline ends came to 15 bases. Germline loops: CDR1 MDHEN, CDR2 SYDVKM. This CDR3 is built from 15 residues. CDR3 protein: CASIPTSSMNTEAFF. CDR3 DNA sequence: TGTGCCAGCATTCCTACCTCATCCATGAACACTGAAGCTTTCTTT.

V and J are TRBV6-1 and TRBJ1-3, with 9 positions matching TRBD1. CDR3 size: 15 residues. After removal of 6 bases from V and 6 bases from J, the junction contained 9 bases not matched to a gene. Germline V lookup: CDR1 MNHNS, CDR2 SASEGT. Written as DNA, the CDR3 is TGTGCCAGCAGCCCGACAGGGGGGTTGGAAAACACCATATATTTT. Translating it yields CASSPTGGLENTIYF.

The V and J genes are TRBV5-1 and TRBJ2-7; weak D call: TRBD2 (6 bases). V gave up 0 bases and J gave up 6 bases, with 10 bases separating them. Per germline, CDR1 SGHRS and CDR2 YFSETQ. This CDR3 contains 13 residues. The CDR3 nucleotides are TGCGCCAGCAGCTTGGTCGGGAGTCGCGAGCAGTACTTC. This encodes CASSLVGSREQYF.

The rearrangement joins TRBV5-1 to TRBJ2-2, with D possibly TRBD2 on 6 matching bases. Trimming left V 5 bases short and J 0 bases short, with 8 bases between. This CDR3 is 14 amino acids long. The germline CDR1 and CDR2 sequences are SGHRS and YFSETQ. The CDR3: CASREGTNTGELFF. Written as DNA, the CDR3 is TGCGCCAGCAGGGAGGGAACGAACACCGGGGAGCTGTTTTTT.